The 9 T cell receptor beta chains below were found in one sample sequenced in a study of cytomegalovirus exposure and HLA in healthy donors. Researchers ran the PCR with 60 Vbeta and 13 Jbeta primers. Method: immunoSEQ multiplex PCR; TCRdb's copy keeps in-frame clones and lacks some. This sample has approximately 90,000 clones; roughly 80% occur once, and the top ten carry approximately 2%. Source material: PBMCs. Receptor source: a boy aged 10-17 years in good health and CMV-seronegative.

CDR3 region: CATSGAGGIGKLFF. In DNA, the CDR3 is TGTGCCACCAGCGGCGCAGGGGGTATTGGAAAACTGTTTTTT. V gene TRBV15 combines with J gene TRBJ1-4; TRBD1 matches at 7 bases. The CDR3 runs to 14 residues. V lost 5 bases, J lost 10 bases, and 10 bases stayed unmatched. From germline, CDR1 is LNHNV and CDR2 YYDKDF (reference sequence).

As to this clone: At one of its ends the junction is not consistent with the germline gene, which may arise from a read error. The genes are TRBV19 and TRBJ2-2; D perhaps matches TRBD2 (5 bases). This CDR3 comprises 13 residues. Germline CDR1 LNHDA, CDR2 SQIVND (reference sequence). This CDR3 reads CASSLAVPGELVF. In nucleotides, the CDR3 is TGTGCCAGTAGCTTGGCCGTCCCCGGGGAGCTGGTTTTT.

The rearrangement links TRBV2 to TRBJ1-5; D call uncertain. CDR1 and CDR2 from the germline V gene are SNHLY and FYNNEI. V was pared by 6 bases and J by 2 bases, with 11 bases between. The CDR3 loop spans 14 amino acids. CDR3 sequence: CASSVATGNQPQHF. The CDR3 DNA follows: TGTGCCAGCAGCGTGGCCACAGGCAATCAGCCCCAGCATTTT. Full variable domain (missing parts from reference TRBV2 and TRBJ1-5): EPEVTQTPSHQVTQMGQEVILRCVPISNHLYFYWYRQILGQKVEFLVSFYNNEISEKSEIFDDQFSVERPDGSNFTLKIRSTKLEDSAMYFCASSVATGNQPQHFGDGTRLSIL.

The rearrangement joins TRBV5-1 to TRBJ2-3; the match to TRBD2 covers 8 bases. Germline assignment: CDR1 SGHRS and CDR2 YFSETQ. V lost 0 bases to trimming and J lost 3 bases; unmatched junction nucleotides: 9. The CDR3 consists of 17 residues. The CDR3 DNA follows: TGCGCCAGCAGCTTGGACTTCGGGAGGGCCGGAACAGATACGCAGTATTTT. Protein: CASSLDFGRAGTDTQYF.

The chain combines TRBV4-1 with TRBJ2-5, with 14 bases identical to TRBD2. Germline-derived CDR1 and CDR2 are MGHRA and YSYEKL. The CDR3 totals 19 residues. Losses at the gene ends were 4 bases for V and 3 bases for J; bases not matched to a gene: 13. The DNA of the CDR3 is TGCGCCAGCAGCCCAAGACTAGCGGGGGGGCGGTACCATGAAGAGACCCAGTACTTC. It translates to CASSPRLAGGRYHEETQYF.

Only one count was recorded for this clone. The gene calls are TRBV6-5 and TRBJ2-7; D perhaps matches TRBD1 (6 bases). Trimming took off 7 bases at V and 4 bases at J, with 20 bases between the two ends. The CDR3 extends over 15 amino acids. Germline V gene sequence: CDR1 MNHEY, CDR2 SVGAGI. The CDR3 nucleotides are TGTGCCAGCACCCCAAGGGGACAACTGGGGTACGAGCAGTACTTC. Amino acids: CASTPRGQLGYEQYF.

The CDR3 is CASSWTSGNYEQYF. Here the CDR3 DNA reads TGTGCCAGCAGCTGGACTAGCGGGAACTACGAGCAGTACTTC. The chain is built from TRBV5-4 and TRBJ2-7, with TRBD2 identical over 12 bases. CDR3 length: 14 amino acids. CDR1 and CDR2 from the germline V gene are SGHNT and YYREEE (reference sequence). With 3 bases clipped from V and 3 bases from J, the junction kept 1 base outside the gene matches.

This clone was detected once. V is TRBV7-9 and J is TRBJ2-7; tentative D call: TRBD2 (6 bases). Trimming cost V 3 bases and J 6 bases, with 15 bases left between them. Germline loops: CDR1 SEHNR, CDR2 FQNEAQ (reference sequence). The CDR3 totals 14 residues. The CDR3 is CASSFAVVGGEQYF. The DNA of the CDR3 is TGTGCCAGCAGCTTCGCGGTGGTCGGGGGCGAGCAGTACTTC.

V usage is TRBV7-9 and J usage is TRBJ1-2; D call uncertain. The ends were cut back, 3 bases at V and 7 bases at J, with 15 bases in the middle. Germline V gene sequence: CDR1 SEHNR, CDR2 FQNEAQ (reference sequence). This CDR3 has 14 amino acids. The CDR3 DNA reads as TGTGCCAGCAGCTTTGTGGGCGCGGGGTTTGGCTACACCTTC. It yields the protein CASSFVGAGFGYTF. The entire variable domain, with the rest obtained from reference TRBV7-9 and TRBJ1-2, is as follows: DTGVSQNPRHKITKRGQNVTFRCDPISEHNRLYWYRQTLGQGPEFLTYFQNEAQLEKSRLLSDRFSAERPKGSFSTLEIQRTEQGDSAMYLCASSFVGAGFGYTFGSGTRLTVV.